The present TCR beta chain was sequenced within a study of regulatory T cells in long-lasting Graves disease. Across the study: Graves' patients who were just diagnosed had used antithyroid drugs for under 3 months.

Regarding the study as a whole: The persistent group shared around 2,700 public clonotypes, more than the 850 to 1,000 shared by new patients.

This clonotype was counted many times. Its cognate antigen is unknown. Construction of TCR beta libraries relied on iRepertoire HTBI primers and on Arm-PCR targeting CDR3 regions. TCRdb reprocessed the multiplex PCR reads with MiXCR, giving one entry per CDR3 protein. The table has 350,000 to 500,000 distinct CDR3 sequences, about 14% seen once. CDR3 size: 13 residues. Germline lookup yields CDR1 SNHLY and CDR2 FYNNEI. J gave up 6 bases and V 6 bases, and 6 bases lay outside the gene matches. Described time point: newly diagnosed GD, antithyroid drugs for less than 3 months. After RNA was extracted from PBMCs, the TCR library was made from it. The same sample was also used in a study of T cells in Graves' hyperthyroidism and ophthalmopathy. That report adds: Uncontrolled infection, other autoimmune disease, pregnancy or lactation excluded patients.

This clonotype was sampled from a woman aged 45-65 years with Graves disease. This material consisted of peripheral blood mononuclear cells (PBMCs), taken at new diagnosis, from a patient treated with antithyroid drugs. The genes are TRBV2 and TRBJ2-7; 9 bases match TRBD2. CDR3 region: CASSLAGAVEQYF. CDR3 in DNA: TGTGCCAGCAGCTTAGCGGGAGCCGTCGAGCAGTACTTC.